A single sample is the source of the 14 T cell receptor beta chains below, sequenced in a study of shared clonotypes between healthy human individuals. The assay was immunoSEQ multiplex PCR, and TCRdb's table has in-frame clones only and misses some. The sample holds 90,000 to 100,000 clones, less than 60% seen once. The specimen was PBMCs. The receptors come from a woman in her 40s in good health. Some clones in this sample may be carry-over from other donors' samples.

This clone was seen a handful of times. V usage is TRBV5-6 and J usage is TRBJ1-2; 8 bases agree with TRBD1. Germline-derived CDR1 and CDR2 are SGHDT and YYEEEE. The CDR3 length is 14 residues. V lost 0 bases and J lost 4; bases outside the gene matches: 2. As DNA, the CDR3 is TGTGCCAGCAGCTTGGCCAGGGGGCTCTATGGCTACACCTTC. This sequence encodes CASSLARGLYGYTF.

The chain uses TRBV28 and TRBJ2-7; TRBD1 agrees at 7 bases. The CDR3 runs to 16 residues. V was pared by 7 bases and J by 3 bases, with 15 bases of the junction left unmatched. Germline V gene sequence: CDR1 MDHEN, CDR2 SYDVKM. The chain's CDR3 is CASTPMGRQGHYEQYF. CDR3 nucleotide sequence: TGTGCCAGCACCCCTATGGGAAGACAGGGACACTACGAGCAGTACTTC. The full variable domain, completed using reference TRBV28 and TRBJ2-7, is DVKVTQSSRYLVKRTGEKVFLECVQDMDHENMFWYRQDPGLGLRLIYFSYDVKMKEKGDIPEGYSVSREKKERFSLILESASTNQTSMYLCASTPMGRQGHYEQYFGPGTRLTVT.

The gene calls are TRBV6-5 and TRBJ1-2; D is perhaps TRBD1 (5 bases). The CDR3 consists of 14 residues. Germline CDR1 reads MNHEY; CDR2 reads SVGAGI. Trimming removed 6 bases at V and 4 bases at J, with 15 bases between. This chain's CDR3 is CASSQLPGSYGYTF. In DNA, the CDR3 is TGTGCCAGCAGCCAACTCCCAGGGTCCTATGGCTACACCTTC.

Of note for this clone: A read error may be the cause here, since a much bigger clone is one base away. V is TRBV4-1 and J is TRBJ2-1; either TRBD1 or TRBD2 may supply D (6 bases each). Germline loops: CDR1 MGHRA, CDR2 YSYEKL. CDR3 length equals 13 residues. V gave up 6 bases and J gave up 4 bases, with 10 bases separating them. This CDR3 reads CASSEGGYNEQFF. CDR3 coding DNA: TGCGCCAGCAGTGAAGGGGGGTACAATGAGCAGTTCTTC.

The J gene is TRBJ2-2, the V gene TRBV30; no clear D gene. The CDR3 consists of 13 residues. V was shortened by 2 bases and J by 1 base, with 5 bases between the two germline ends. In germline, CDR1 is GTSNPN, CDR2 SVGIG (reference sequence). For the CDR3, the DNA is TGTGCCTGGAGTAAGGGGAACACCGGGGAGCTGTTTTTT. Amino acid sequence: CAWSKGNTGELFF.

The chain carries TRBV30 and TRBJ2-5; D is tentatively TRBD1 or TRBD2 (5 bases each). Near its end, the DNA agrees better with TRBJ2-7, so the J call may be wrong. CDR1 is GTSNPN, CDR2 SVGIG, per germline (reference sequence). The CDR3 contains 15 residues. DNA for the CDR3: TGTGCCTGGAGTTACGGGACGGCAGTCTCCTACGAGCAGTACTTC. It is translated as CAWSYGTAVSYEQYF.

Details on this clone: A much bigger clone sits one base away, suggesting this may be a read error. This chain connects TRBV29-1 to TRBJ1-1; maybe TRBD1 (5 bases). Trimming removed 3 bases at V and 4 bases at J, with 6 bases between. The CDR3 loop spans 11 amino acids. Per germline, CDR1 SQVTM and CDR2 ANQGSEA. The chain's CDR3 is CSVEQGTEAFF. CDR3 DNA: TGCAGCGTTGAGCAGGGCACTGAAGCTTTCTTT.

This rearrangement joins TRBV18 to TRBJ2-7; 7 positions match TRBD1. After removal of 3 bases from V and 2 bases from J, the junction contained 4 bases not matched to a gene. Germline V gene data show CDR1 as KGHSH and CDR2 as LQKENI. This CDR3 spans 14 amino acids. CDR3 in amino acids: CASSPRQGTYEQYF. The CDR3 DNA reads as TGTGCCAGCTCACCCAGACAGGGAACCTACGAGCAGTACTTC.

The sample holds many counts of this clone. The CDR3 DNA is TGTGCCAGCAGTTTACTTGCTAAACGGACCTCGAACACTGAAGCTTTCTTT. It encodes CASSLLAKRTSNTEAFF. The genes are TRBV28 and TRBJ1-1; D gene ambiguous. In germline, CDR1 is MDHEN, CDR2 SYDVKM. With 2 bases removed from V and 1 base from J, the gap between germline ends came to 17 bases. The CDR3 is 17 residues long. The whole variable domain, filled in from reference TRBV28 and TRBJ1-1, reads DVKVTQSSRYLVKRTGEKVFLECVQDMDHENMFWYRQDPGLGLRLIYFSYDVKMKEKGDIPEGYSVSREKKERFSLILESASTNQTSMYLCASSLLAKRTSNTEAFFGQGTRLTVV.

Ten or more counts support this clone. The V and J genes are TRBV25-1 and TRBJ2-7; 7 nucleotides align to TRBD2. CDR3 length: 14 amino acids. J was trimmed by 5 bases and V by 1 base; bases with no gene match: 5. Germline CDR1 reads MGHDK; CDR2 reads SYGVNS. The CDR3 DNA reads TGTGCCAGCAGTGAATTTCGGGAGGTAAACGAGCAGTACTTC. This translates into CASSEFREVNEQYF.

The CDR3: CASSMVGSYYSNQPQHF. The CDR3 nucleotides read TGTGCCAGTAGTATGGTCGGCAGTTATTATAGCAATCAGCCCCAGCATTTT. V gene TRBV19 combines with J gene TRBJ1-5; no definite D call. The germline V and J ends were trimmed by 3 bases and 0 bases, with 15 bases remaining between them. CDR1 and CDR2 from the germline V gene are LNHDA and SQIVND (reference sequence). The CDR3 is 17 residues long.

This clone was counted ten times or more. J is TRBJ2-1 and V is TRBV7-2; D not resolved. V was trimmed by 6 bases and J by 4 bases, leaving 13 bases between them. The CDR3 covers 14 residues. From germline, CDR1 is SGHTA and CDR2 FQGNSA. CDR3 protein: CASRQTLIYNEQFF. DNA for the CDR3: TGTGCCAGCAGACAGACCCTCATATACAATGAGCAGTTCTTC.

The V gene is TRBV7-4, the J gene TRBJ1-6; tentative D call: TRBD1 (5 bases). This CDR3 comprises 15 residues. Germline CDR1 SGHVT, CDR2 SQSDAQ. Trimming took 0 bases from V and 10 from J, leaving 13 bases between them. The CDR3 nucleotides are TGTGCCAGCAGCTTAGCGATGCAGGGAGGGTCACCCCTCCACTTT. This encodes CASSLAMQGGSPLHF.

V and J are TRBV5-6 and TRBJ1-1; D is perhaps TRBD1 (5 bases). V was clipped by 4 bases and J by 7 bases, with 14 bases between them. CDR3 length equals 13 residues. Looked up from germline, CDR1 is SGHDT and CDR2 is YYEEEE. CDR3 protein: CASSELTEVEAFF. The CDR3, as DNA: TGTGCCAGCAGCGAACTGACAGAAGTTGAAGCTTTCTTT.